These T cell receptor beta chains were read from a single sample in a study of human T cells and chemical hapten exposure. In TCRdb, the RACE reads were re-called with MiXCR into one record per CDR3 protein. The table lists about 110,000 distinct CDR3 sequences, 10% to 15% of them singletons, with roughly 1.6% in the top ten. The starting material was whole blood, obtained in connection with sensitization to the hapten diphenylcyclopropenone (DPC). Source of these receptors: a woman in her forties or fifties with alopecia areata. Some clones in this sample may be carry-over from other donors' samples. Each CDR3 is given with its conserved first and last residue. D genes are given only for firm matches. For some rows the clone size is stated as once, few or many, or as a class when expanded; others skip it.

D gene	clone size	V gene	CDR3 length	J gene	CDR3 DNA	CDR3 protein
TRBD2	many	TRBV11-2	18	TRBJ2-3	TGTGCCAGCAGCTTAGACGGGGAAGCGGCGGGAGGTACAGATACGCAGTATTTT	CASSLDGEAAGGTDTQYF
TRBD2	few	TRBV7-6	15	TRBJ2-3	TGTGCCAGCAGCTTACCCGGGGGGGACCCAGATACGCAGTATTTT	CASSLPGGDPDTQYF
.	few	TRBV6-5	16	TRBJ1-6	TGTGCCAGCAGTTACTCGGCGCGGCCAAATGATTCACCCCTCCACTTT	CASSYSARPNDSPLHF
TRBD1	.	TRBV7-8	17	TRBJ2-3	TGTGCCAGCAGCTTGGGGACAGGGGGGGCCTCCACAGATACGCAGTATTTT	CASSLGTGGASTDTQYF
TRBD2	many	TRBV3-1	15	TRBJ2-1	TGTGCCAGCAGCCAACCAGCGGGAAGGTCCAATGAGCAGTTCTTC	CASSQPAGRSNEQFF
.	.	TRBV3-1	14	TRBJ2-5	TGTGCCAGCAGCCAAGGATTAGCCCAAGAGACCCAGTACTTC	CASSQGLAQETQYF
.	many	TRBV6-2/TRBV6-3	16	TRBJ1-1	TGTGCCAGCAGTTACTTTCGAGTATCTGACGGACTGAAAGCTTTCTTT	CASSYFRVSDGLKAFF
.	.	TRBV18	16	TRBJ1-5	TGTGCCAGCACTAACACCGGGACCCAAAGGGGGCAGCCCCAGCATTTT	CASTNTGTQRGQPQHF
TRBD1	few	TRBV12-3/TRBV12-4	17	TRBJ2-2	TGTGCCAGCAGTTTAGTGTGGCAGGGGGCGGACACCGGGGAGCTGTTTTTT	CASSLVWQGADTGELFF
.	few	TRBV5-5	13	TRBJ2-7	TGTGCCAGCAGCTTGTACGGGCACTACGAGCAGTACTTC	CASSLYGHYEQYF